This T cell receptor beta chain originates from a study of blood T cell repertoires in COVID-19. Authors' processing steps: The assay estimated nucleated cells by amplifying reference gene primers. Clones were read by immunoSEQ multiplex PCR, and TCRdb kept only the in-frame ones, dropping some. The V and J calls and clone size were taken over from that table, and D and trimming were inferred from the DNA. The sample includes around 220,000 clones, approximately 84% seen only once; the top ten take 1.5% to 2%. This clone was recorded once. CDR1 is SGHRS, CDR2 YFSETQ, per germline. Trimming removed 2 bases from V and 4 bases from J; junction bases left unmatched: 3. This CDR3 contains 14 residues.

The rearrangement links TRBV5-1 to TRBJ2-7; 10 bases are shared with TRBD2. The TCR comes from a man between 40 and 49 years old with active or convalescent COVID-19. Sequencing was performed on peripheral blood. CDR3: CASSLTSGTYEQYF. The CDR3 bases are TGCGCCAGCAGCTTAACTAGCGGGACATACGAGCAGTACTTC.